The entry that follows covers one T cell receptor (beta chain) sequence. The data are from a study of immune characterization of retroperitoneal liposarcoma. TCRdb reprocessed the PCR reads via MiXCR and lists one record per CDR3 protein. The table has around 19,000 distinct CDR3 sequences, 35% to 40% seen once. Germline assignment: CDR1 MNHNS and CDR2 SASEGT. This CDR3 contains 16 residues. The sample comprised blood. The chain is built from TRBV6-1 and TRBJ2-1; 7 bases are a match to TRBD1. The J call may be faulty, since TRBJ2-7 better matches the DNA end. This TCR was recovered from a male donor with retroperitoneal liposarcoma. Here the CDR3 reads CASSPRTGFISYEQYF. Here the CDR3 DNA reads TGTGCCAGCAGTCCCCGGACAGGTTTTATCTCCTACGAGCAGTACTTC.